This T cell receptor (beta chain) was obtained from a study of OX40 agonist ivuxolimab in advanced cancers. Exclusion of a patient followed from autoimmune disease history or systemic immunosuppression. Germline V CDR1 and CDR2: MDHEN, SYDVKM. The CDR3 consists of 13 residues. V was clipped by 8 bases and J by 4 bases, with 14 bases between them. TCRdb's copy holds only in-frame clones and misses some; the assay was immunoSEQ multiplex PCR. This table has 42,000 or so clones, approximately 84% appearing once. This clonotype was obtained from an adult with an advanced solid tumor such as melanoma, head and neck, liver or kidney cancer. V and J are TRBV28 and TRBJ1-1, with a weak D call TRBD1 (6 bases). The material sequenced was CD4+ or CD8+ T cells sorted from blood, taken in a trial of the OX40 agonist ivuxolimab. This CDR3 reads CASDSGEGTEAFF. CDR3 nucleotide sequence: TGTGCCAGCGATTCAGGGGAGGGCACTGAAGCTTTCTTT.